This TCR beta chain was found in a study of T cell responses to AZD1222 COVID-19 vaccine. TCRdb's copy holds only in-frame clones and misses some; the assay was immunoSEQ multiplex PCR. The sample holds 150,000 to 200,000 clones; roughly 90% are singletons and the top ten take 5.5%. Trimming left V 0 bases short and J 4 bases short, with 6 bases between. CDR1 is LGHNA, CDR2 YNFKEQ, per germline. There are 14 residues in the CDR3. This clone has just one count. V gene TRBV4-2 combines with J gene TRBJ2-2; no clear D gene. The sample in question was peripheral blood, obtained on day 0 of AZD1222 vaccination. The source is an adult in good health. CDR3: CASSQDYSTGELFF. CDR3 coding DNA: TGTGCCAGCAGCCAAGATTACAGCACCGGGGAGCTGTTTTTT.